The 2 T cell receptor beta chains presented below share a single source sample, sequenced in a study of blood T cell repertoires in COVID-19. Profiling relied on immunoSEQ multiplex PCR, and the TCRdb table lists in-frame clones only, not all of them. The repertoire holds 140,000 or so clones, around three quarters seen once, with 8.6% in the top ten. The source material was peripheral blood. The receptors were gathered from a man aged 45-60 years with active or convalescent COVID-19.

CDR3 region: CASNLPRDQAFF. CDR3 nucleotide sequence: TGTGCCAGCAACCTTCCGAGGGATCAAGCTTTCTTT. The chain uses TRBV28 and TRBJ1-1, with D unresolved. CDR3 length: 12 amino acids. V lost 7 bases to trimming and J lost 9 bases, with 15 bases between them. The V gene's germline CDR1 is MDHEN and CDR2 SYDVKM.

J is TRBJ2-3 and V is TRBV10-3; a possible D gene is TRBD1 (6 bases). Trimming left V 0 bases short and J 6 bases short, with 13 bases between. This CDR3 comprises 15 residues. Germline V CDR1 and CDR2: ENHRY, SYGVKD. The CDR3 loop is CAISESNRVGDTQYF. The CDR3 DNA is TGTGCCATCAGTGAGTCAAACAGGGTCGGCGATACGCAGTATTTT.